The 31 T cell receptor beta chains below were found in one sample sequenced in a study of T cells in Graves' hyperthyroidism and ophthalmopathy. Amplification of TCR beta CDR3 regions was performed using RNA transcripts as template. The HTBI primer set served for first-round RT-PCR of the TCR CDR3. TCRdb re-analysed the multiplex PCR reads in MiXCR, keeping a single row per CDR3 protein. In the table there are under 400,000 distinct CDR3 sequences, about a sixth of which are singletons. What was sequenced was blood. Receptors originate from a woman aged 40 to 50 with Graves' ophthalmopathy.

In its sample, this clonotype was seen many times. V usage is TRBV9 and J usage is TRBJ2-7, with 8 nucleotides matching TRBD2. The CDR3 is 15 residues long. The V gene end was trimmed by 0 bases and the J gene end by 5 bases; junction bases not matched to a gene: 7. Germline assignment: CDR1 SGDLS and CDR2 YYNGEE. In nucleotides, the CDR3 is TGTGCCAGCAGCGTAGCGTTGCTAGCGGGTGACGAGCAGTACTTC. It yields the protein CASSVALLAGDEQYF.

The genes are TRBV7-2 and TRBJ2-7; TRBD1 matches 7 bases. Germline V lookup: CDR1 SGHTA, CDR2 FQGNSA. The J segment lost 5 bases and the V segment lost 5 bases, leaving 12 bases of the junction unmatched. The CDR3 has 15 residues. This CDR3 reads CASSPGQAFRNEQYF. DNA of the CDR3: TGTGCCAGCAGCCCCGGACAGGCCTTCCGGAACGAGCAGTACTTC.

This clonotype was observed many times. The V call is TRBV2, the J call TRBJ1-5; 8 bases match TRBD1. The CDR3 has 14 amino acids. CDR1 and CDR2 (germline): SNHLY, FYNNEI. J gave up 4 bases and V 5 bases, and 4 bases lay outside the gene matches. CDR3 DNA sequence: TGTGCCAGCAGTCCAGGGGGCTGGAATCAGCCCCAGCATTTT. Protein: CASSPGGWNQPQHF. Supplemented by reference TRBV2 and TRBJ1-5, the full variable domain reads EPEVTQTPSHQVTQMGQEVILRCVPISNHLYFYWYRQILGQKVEFLVSFYNNEISEKSEIFDDQFSVERPDGSNFTLKIRSTKLEDSAMYFCASSPGGWNQPQHFGDGTRLSIL.

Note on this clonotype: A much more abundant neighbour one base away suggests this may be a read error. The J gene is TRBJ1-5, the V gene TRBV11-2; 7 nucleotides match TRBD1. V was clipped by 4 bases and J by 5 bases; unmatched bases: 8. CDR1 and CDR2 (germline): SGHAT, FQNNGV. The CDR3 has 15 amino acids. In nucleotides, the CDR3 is TGTGCCAGCAGCTCGCTACAGGGGTCCCATCAGCCCCAGCATTTT. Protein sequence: CASSSLQGSHQPQHF.

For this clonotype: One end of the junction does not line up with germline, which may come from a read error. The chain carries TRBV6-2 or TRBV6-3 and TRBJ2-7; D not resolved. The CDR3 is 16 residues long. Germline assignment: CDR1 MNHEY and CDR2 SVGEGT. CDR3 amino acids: CAISYSALQISYEQYF. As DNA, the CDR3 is TGTGCCATCAGTTACTCGGCACTTCAAATCTCCTATGAGCAGTACTTC.

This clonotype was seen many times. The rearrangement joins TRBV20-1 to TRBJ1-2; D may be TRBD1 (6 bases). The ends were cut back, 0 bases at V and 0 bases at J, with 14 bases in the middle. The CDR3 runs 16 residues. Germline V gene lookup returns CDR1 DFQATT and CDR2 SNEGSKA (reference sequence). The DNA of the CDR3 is TGCAGTGCTAGAGACCAACAGGGTATCCCTAACTATGGCTACACCTTC. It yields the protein CSARDQQGIPNYGYTF.

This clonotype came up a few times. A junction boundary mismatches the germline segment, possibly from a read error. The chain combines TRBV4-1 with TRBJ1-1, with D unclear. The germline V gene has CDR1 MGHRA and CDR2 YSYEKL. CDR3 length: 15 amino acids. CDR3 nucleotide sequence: TGCGCCAGCAGACAAGATAAGGGCAGATTGGCTGAAGCTTTCTTT. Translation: CASRQDKGRLAEAFF.

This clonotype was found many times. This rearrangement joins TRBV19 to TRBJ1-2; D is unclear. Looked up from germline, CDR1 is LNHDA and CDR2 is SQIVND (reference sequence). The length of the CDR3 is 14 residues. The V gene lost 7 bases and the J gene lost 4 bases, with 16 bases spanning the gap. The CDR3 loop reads CASNRQGNVYGYTF. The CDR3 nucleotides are TGTGCCAGTAACCGGCAAGGGAACGTCTATGGCTACACCTTC.

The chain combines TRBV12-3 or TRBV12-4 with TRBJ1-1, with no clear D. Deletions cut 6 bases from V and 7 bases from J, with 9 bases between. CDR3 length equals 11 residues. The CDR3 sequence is CASSREDEAFF. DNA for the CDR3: TGTGCCAGCAGCCGGGAGGATGAAGCTTTCTTT.

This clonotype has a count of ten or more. The CDR3 DNA follows: TGTGCCAGCAGCCGAGAGGACAGGTTTGACTATGGCTACACCTTC. Its translation: CASSREDRFDYGYTF. This sequence joins TRBV28 and TRBJ1-2; 7 positions agree with TRBD1. The germline V gene encodes CDR1 MDHEN and CDR2 SYDVKM. This CDR3 has 15 residues. Germline trimming cut 6 bases from V and 3 bases from J; bases unmatched to any gene: 10.

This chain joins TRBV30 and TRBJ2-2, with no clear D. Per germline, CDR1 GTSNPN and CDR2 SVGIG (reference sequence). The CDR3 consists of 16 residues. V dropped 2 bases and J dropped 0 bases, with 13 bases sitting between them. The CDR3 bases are TGTGCCTGGAGTACGCTAAGTGGGTCGAACACCGGGGAGCTGTTTTTT. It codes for CAWSTLSGSNTGELFF.

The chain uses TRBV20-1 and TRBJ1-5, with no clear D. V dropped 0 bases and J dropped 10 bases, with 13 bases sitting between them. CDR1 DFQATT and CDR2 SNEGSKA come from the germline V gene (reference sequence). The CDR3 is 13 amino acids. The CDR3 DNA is TGCAGTGCTAGAGATCGGACGGATTCTCCCCAGCATTTT. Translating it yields CSARDRTDSPQHF.

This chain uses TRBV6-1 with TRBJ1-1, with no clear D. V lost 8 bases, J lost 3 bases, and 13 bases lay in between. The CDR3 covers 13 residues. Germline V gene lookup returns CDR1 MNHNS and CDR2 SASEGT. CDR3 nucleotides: TGTGCCAGCGGAGAAGGGCGGCACACTGAAGCTTTCTTT. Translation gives CASGEGRHTEAFF.

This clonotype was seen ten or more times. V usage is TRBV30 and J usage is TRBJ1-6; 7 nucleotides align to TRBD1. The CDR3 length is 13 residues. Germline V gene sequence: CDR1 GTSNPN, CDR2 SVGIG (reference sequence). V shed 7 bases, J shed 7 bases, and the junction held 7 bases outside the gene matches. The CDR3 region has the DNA TGTGCCTCTCGACAGGGACCCAATTCACCCCTCCACTTT. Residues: CASRQGPNSPLHF.

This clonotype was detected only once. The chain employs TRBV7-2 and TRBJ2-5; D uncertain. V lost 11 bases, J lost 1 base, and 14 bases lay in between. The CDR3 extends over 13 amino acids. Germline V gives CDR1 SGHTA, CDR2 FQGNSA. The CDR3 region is CASVPRSQETQYF. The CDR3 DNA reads TGTGCCTCGGTTCCGAGAAGCCAAGAGACCCAGTACTTC.

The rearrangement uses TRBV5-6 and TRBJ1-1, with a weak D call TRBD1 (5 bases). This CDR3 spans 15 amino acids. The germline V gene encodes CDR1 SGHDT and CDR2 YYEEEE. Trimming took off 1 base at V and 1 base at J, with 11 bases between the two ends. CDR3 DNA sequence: TGTGCCAGCAGCTTGTGGGGGGTAAGGAACACTGAAGCTTTCTTT. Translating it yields CASSLWGVRNTEAFF.

The CDR3 region has the DNA TGTGCCAGTAGTATATCCAGGGGGCGTATTGGCACTGAAGCTTTCTTT. Its protein product is CASSISRGRIGTEAFF. The rearrangement links TRBV19 to TRBJ1-1, with TRBD1 identical over 8 bases. V gave up 2 bases and J gave up 4 bases; unmatched junction bases: 9. The germline gives CDR1 LNHDA, CDR2 SQIVND (reference sequence). The CDR3 is made up of 16 amino acids.

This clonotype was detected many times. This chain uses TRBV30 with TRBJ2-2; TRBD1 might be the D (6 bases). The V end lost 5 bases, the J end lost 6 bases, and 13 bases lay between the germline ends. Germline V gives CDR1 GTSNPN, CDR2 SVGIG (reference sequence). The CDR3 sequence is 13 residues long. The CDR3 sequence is CAWGSGTPGELFF. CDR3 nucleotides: TGTGCCTGGGGCTCAGGGACACCCGGGGAGCTGTTTTTT.

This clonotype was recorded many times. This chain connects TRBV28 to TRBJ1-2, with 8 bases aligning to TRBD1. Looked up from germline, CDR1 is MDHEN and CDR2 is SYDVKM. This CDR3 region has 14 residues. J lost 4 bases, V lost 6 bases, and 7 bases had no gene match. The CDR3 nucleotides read TGTGCCAGCAGGCCTACAGGGGGGGGCTATGGCTACACCTTC. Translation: CASRPTGGGYGYTF.

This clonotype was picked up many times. The CDR3 DNA is TGTGCCAGCCGGAATACGGACAGGGATAATCAGCCCCAGCATTTT. Translating it yields CASRNTDRDNQPQHF. V gene TRBV27 combines with J gene TRBJ1-5, with TRBD1 matching 8 bases. The junction had 10 bases not matched to a gene; V was cut back by 8 bases and J by 4 bases. Germline CDR1 and CDR2: MNHEY and SMNVEV (reference sequence). The CDR3 totals 15 residues.

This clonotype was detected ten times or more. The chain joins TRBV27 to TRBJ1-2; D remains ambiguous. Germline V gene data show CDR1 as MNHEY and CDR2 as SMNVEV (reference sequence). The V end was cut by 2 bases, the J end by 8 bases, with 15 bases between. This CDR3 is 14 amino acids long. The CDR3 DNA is TGTGCCAGCAGTTTAACACCAACCTCAGAGGGCTACACCTTC. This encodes CASSLTPTSEGYTF.

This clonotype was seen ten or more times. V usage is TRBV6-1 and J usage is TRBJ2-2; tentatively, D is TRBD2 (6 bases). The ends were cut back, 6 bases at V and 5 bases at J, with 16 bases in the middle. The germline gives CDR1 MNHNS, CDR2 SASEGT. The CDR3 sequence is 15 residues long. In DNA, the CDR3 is TGTGCCAGCAGCCAAACGGGAGTTAGTACCGGGGAGCTGTTTTTT. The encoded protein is CASSQTGVSTGELFF.

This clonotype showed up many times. CDR3 amino acids: CASSKPPHYEQYF. As DNA, the CDR3 is TGTGCCAGCAGTAAACCCCCCCACTACGAGCAGTACTTC. This chain connects TRBV2 to TRBJ2-7, with D hard to call. With 5 bases removed from V and 3 bases from J, the gap between germline ends came to 11 bases. Germline V lookup: CDR1 SNHLY, CDR2 FYNNEI. The length of the CDR3 is 13 residues.

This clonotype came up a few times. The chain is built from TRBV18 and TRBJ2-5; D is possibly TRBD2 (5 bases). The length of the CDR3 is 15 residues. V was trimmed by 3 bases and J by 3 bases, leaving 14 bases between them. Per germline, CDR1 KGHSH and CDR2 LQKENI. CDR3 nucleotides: TGTGCCAGCTCACCCCGTGAGGGTCCCGAAGAGACCCAGTACTTC. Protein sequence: CASSPREGPEETQYF.

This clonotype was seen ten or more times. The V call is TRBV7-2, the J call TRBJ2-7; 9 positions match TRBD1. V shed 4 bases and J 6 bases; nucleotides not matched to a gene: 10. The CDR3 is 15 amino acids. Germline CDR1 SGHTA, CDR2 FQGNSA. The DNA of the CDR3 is TGTGCCAGCAGCTCTGCCGGGACAGGGAGTTTCGAGCAGTACTTC. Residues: CASSSAGTGSFEQYF.

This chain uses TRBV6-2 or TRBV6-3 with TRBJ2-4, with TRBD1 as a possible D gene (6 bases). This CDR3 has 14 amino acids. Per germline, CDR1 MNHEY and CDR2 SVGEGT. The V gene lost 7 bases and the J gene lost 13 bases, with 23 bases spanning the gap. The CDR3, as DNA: TGTGCCAGCACAAACCGGGACACCGGGCGCAAGCAGTACTTC. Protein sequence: CASTNRDTGRKQYF.

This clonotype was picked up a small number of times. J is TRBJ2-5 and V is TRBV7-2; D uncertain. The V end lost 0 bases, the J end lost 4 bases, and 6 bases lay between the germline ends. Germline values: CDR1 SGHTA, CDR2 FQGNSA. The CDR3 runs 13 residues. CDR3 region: CASSLAYRETQYF. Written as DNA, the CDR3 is TGTGCCAGCAGCTTAGCGTACAGAGAGACCCAGTACTTC.

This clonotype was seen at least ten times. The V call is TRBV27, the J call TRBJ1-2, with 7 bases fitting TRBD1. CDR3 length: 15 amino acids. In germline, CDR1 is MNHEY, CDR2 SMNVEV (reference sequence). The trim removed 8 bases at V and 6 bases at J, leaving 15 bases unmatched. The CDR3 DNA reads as TGTGCCAGCGGGGGGGTAAGGGGGACAGATCATGGCTACACCTTC. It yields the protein CASGGVRGTDHGYTF.

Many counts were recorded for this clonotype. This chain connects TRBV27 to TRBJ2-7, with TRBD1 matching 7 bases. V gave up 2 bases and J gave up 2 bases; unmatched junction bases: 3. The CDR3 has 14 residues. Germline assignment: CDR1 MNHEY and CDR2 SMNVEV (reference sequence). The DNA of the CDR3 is TGTGCCAGCAGTTTAAGGGACAGTACCTACGAGCAGTACTTC. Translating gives CASSLRDSTYEQYF.

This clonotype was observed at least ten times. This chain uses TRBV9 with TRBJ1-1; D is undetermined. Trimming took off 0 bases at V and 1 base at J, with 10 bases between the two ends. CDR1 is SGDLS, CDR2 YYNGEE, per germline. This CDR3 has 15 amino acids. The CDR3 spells CASSVGALGNTEAFF. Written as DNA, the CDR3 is TGTGCCAGCAGCGTAGGAGCTTTAGGGAACACTGAAGCTTTCTTT.

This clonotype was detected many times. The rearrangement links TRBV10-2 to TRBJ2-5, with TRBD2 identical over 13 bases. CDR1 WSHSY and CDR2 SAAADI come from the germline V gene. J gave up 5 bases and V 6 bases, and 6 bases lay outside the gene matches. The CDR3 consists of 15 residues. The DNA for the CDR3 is TGCGCCAGCAGCGGACTAGCGGGAGTGAGGGAGACCCAGTACTTC. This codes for CASSGLAGVRETQYF.